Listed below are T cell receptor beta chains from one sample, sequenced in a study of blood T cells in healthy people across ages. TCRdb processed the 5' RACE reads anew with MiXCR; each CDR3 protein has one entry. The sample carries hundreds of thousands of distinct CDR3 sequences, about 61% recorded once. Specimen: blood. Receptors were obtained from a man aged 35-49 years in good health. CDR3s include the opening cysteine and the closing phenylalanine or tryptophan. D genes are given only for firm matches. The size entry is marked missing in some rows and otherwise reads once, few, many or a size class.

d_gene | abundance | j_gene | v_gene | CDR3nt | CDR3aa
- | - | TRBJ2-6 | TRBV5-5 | TGTGCCAGCAGCTCGGACAGGACTAGACCCTCTGGGACCAACGTCCTGACTTTC | CASSSDRTRPSGTNVLTF
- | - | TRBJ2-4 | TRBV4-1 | TGCGCCAGCAGCCAAGTTCAGCTGGGAGCCAAAAACATTCAGTACTTC | CASSQVQLGAKNIQYF
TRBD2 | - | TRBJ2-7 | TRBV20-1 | TGCAGTGCTAAAGGCGGGGGGGACGTCAATGAGCAGTACTTC | CSAKGGGDVNEQYF
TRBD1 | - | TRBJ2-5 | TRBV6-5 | TGTGCCAGCACCAAAAAGGGGGCGGTTCGGCAAGAGACCCAGTACTTC | CASTKKGAVRQETQYF
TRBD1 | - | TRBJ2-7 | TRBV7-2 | TGTGCCAGCAGCTCGGCCGGGACAGTTCCTCACGAGCAGTACTTC | CASSSAGTVPHEQYF
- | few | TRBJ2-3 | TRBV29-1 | TGCAGCGCCCAAAGGGGGAACACAGATACGCAGTATTTT | CSAQRGNTDTQYF
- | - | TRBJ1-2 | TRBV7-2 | TGTGCCAGCAGCCCCAGCCAGGCCGGGGAGTATGGCTACACCTTC | CASSPSQAGEYGYTF
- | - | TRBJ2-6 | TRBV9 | TGTGCCAGCAGCGTTAGTCTCCCCACAGACGTCCTGACTTTC | CASSVSLPTDVLTF
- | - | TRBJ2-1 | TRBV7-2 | TGTGCCAGCACCGTCCCAATGTACAATGAGCAGTTCTTC | CASTVPMYNEQFF
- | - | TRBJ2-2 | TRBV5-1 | TGCGCCAGCTTCCGGGACACGAACACCGGGGAGCTGTTTTTT | CASFRDTNTGELFF
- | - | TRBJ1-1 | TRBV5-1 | TGCGCCAGCAGCTTGGATCCAGGGATCGGGTCCGACACTGAAGCTTTCTTT | CASSLDPGIGSDTEAFF
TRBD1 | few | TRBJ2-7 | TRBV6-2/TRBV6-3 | TGTGCCAGCAGTTACAATAGTCGGACAGGGGGCGACTACGAGCAGTACTTC | CASSYNSRTGGDYEQYF
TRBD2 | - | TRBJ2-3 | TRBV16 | TGTGCCAGCAACCAGCGGGGGGGCACAGATACGGAGTATTTT | CASNQRGGTDTEYF
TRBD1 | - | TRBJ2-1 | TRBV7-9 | TGTGCCAGCAGCTTAGTAGGGACAGGGCACAATGAGCAGTTCTTC | CASSLVGTGHNEQFF
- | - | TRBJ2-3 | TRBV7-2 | TGTGCCAGCAGCCTGGGGACATCCCGAGGCACAGATACGCAGTATTTT | CASSLGTSRGTDTQYF
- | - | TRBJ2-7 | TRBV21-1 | TGTGCCAGCGGCCGCCAGATTGCCTACGAGCAGTACTTC | CASGRQIAYEQYF
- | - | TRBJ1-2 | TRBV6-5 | TGTGCCAGCAGTGATGACAGCTATGGCTACACCTTC | CASSDDSYGYTF
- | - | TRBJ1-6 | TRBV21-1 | TGTGCCAGCAGCAAATTAGGCCCCCCCTGGACAGGGGATAATTCACCCCTCCACTTT | CASSKLGPPWTGDNSPLHF
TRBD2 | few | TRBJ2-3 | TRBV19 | TGTGCCAGCTCGTCCGGGGGAGGGCGCACAGATACGCAGTATTTT | CASSSGGGRTDTQYF
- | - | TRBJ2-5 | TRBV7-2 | TGTGCCAGCAGCCCCGACCTCGCAGAGACCCAGTACTTC | CASSPDLAETQYF
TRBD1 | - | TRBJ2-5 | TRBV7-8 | TGTGCCAGCAGCTTAGCCGGACAGGGGGGCAATGAGCAGTACTTC | CASSLAGQGGNEQYF
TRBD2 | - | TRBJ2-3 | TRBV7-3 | TGTGCCAGCAGCTTAACTCCGGGACTAGCGGGGGGGCATACAGATACGCAGTATTTT | CASSLTPGLAGGHTDTQYF
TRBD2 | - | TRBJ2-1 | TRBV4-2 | TGTGCCAGCAGCCAAGATCTTATAAGGGCTAGCGGGAGATTCGGTCGGGAGACCCAGTTCTTC | CASSQDLIRASGRFGRETQFF
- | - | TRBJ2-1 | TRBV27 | TGTGCCAGCTCCGGGGGTTTGGTCAATGAGCAGTTCTTC | CASSGGLVNEQFF
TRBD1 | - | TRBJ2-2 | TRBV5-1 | TGCGCCAGCATCACGTCCCCGGGACAGGGGATCGGGGAGCTGTTTTTT | CASITSPGQGIGELFF
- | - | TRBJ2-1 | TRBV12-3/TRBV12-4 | TGTGCCAGCCGAGATCCCTCCTACAATGAGCAGTTCTTC | CASRDPSYNEQFF
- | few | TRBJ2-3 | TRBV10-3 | TGTGCCATCAGTGCGGGGAGGACCTTTCGCACAGATACGCAGTATTTT | CAISAGRTFRTDTQYF
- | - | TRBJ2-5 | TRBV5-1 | TGCGCCAGCAGCCTCATCTGGGACAAACAAGAGACCCAGTACTTC | CASSLIWDKQETQYF
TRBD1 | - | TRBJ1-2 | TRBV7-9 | TGTGCCAGCAGCACCGACTGGACAGGGGGTGGCTACACCTTC | CASSTDWTGGGYTF
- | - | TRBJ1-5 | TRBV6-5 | TGTGCCAGGCGGGGGATGGGCAATCAGCCCCAGCATTTT | CARRGMGNQPQHF
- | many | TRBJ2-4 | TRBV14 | TGTGCCAGCAGCCAAGAGAGGGGACTTAACATTCAGTACTTC | CASSQERGLNIQYF
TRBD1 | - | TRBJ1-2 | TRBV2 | TGTGCCAGCAGTGAACAGGGGGGGCTTGGCTACACCTTC | CASSEQGGLGYTF